The 18 T cell receptor beta chains below all came from one sample that was sequenced in a study of shared clonotypes between healthy human individuals. The repertoire was sequenced with immunoSEQ multiplex PCR; TCRdb's copy has only in-frame clones and lacks some. The data hold over 2 million clones, with less than 95% observed a single time. In the naive CD8 group, cells lacked CD45RO and were positively selected for CCR7, so terminally differentiated effector memory CD45RA+ cells were left out. The sequenced material came from naive CD8+ T cells sorted from blood. These receptors were collected from a man aged 18 to 29 in good health.

J is TRBJ1-1 and V is TRBV6-5, with D perhaps matching TRBD1 (5 bases). CDR1 is MNHEY and CDR2 is SVGAGI in the germline V gene. V was shortened by 2 bases and J by 4 bases, with 11 bases between the two germline ends. The CDR3 extends over 14 amino acids. The CDR3 protein is CASSYQVGGTEAFF. The CDR3 DNA sequence: TGTGCCAGCAGTTACCAAGTCGGGGGCACTGAAGCTTTCTTT.

The chain joins TRBV14 to TRBJ2-1; 7 nucleotides line up with TRBD2. Trimming removed 6 bases from V and 4 bases from J; junction bases left unmatched: 12. The length of the CDR3 is 16 residues. Germline CDR1 and CDR2: SGHDN and FVKESK. The CDR3 DNA is TGTGCCAGCAGGCCCCCCCTAGCGGAGAATTACAATGAGCAGTTCTTC. Its protein is CASRPPLAENYNEQFF. Complete variable domain (other parts from reference TRBV14 and TRBJ2-1): EAGVTQFPSHSVIEKGQTVTLRCDPISGHDNLYWYRRVMGKEIKFLLHFVKESKQDESGMPNNRFLAERTGGTYSTLKVQPAELEDSGVYFCASRPPLAENYNEQFFGPGTRLTVL.

This clone was observed a single time. The chain is built from TRBV2 and TRBJ2-7; 12 bases line up with TRBD1. CDR1 is SNHLY and CDR2 is FYNNEI in the germline V gene. This CDR3 has 14 residues. With V trimmed by 5 bases and J by 5 bases, 4 bases remained unmatched. CDR3 residues: CASSSGQGADEQYF. The CDR3 DNA follows: TGTGCCAGCAGTTCGGGACAGGGGGCGGACGAGCAGTACTTC.

The rearrangement links TRBV14 to TRBJ2-7; no reliable D call. This CDR3 comprises 14 residues. Trimming cost V 0 bases and J 3 bases, with 9 bases left between them. Per the germline V gene, CDR1 is SGHDN and CDR2 is FVKESK. CDR3 sequence reads: CASSQDLAFYEQYF. Here the CDR3 DNA reads TGTGCCAGCAGCCAAGATCTGGCCTTCTACGAGCAGTACTTC.

The chain joins TRBV7-9 to TRBJ2-7; perhaps TRBD2 as D (5 bases). Trimming removed 5 bases at V and 2 bases at J, with 19 bases between. CDR3 length: 16 amino acids. Germline lookup yields CDR1 SEHNR and CDR2 FQNEAQ (reference sequence). The CDR3 sequence: CASSISVEGLTYEQYF. The CDR3 DNA follows: TGTGCCAGCAGCATAAGCGTTGAGGGCCTTACCTACGAGCAGTACTTC.

The chain combines TRBV29-1 with TRBJ1-4; perhaps TRBD1 as D (6 bases). Germline loops: CDR1 SQVTM, CDR2 ANQGSEA. V was shortened by 6 bases and J by 7 bases, with 9 bases between the two germline ends. The CDR3 spans 11 residues. CDR3 residues: CSVTGAEKLFF. The DNA of the CDR3 is TGCAGCGTAACGGGGGCTGAAAAACTGTTTTTT.

The chain has TRBV4-3 and TRBJ2-1; D is ambiguous. Trimming removed 6 bases at V and 3 bases at J, with 12 bases between. The germline CDR1 and CDR2 sequences are LGHNA and YSLEER. The CDR3 spans 14 residues. The CDR3 reads CASSYGPDYNEQFF. Here the CDR3 DNA reads TGCGCCAGCAGTTATGGGCCCGACTACAATGAGCAGTTCTTC.

The V gene is TRBV7-8, the J gene TRBJ2-1; D unclear. The germline V gene has CDR1 SGHVS and CDR2 FQNEAQ. This CDR3 has 17 amino acids. Deletions cut 2 bases from V and 10 bases from J, with 24 bases between. The CDR3 nucleotides read TGTGCCAGCAGCTTACCCCGACACTGGGCCTCAAGCGTGGAGCAGTTCTTC. This sequence encodes CASSLPRHWASSVEQFF. Using reference TRBV7-8 and TRBJ2-1 for the parts outside the CDR3, the full variable domain is GAGVSQSPRYKVAKRGQDVALRCDPISGHVSLFWYQQALGQGPEFLTYFQNEAQLDKSGLPSDRFFAERPEGSVSTLKIQRTQQEDSAVYLCASSLPRHWASSVEQFFGPGTRLTVL.

In this sample, this clone turned up once. The rearrangement joins TRBV6-1 to TRBJ2-7, with 8 positions matching TRBD1. From germline, CDR1 is MNHNS and CDR2 SASEGT. CDR3 length: 15 residues. V shed 8 bases and J 2 bases; nucleotides not matched to a gene: 11. The CDR3 coding sequence is TGTGCCAGCTCATGGGTGACAGGGGAAGCCTACGAGCAGTACTTC. The encoded protein is CASSWVTGEAYEQYF.

This clone was picked up one time. The junction and the germline gene differ at one end; a read error may be behind it. The sample carries other DNA sequences with the same CDR3. The CDR3 DNA is TGTGCCAGCAGTAGGGACTTTTCTGGGAACACCATATATTTT. Protein: CASSRDFSGNTIYF. The V and J genes are TRBV28 and TRBJ1-3, with a possible D match to TRBD1 (5 bases). Looked up from germline, CDR1 is MDHEN and CDR2 is SYDVKM. The CDR3 runs to 14 residues.

This rearrangement joins TRBV6-1 to TRBJ2-1; D is tentatively TRBD1 or TRBD2 (5 bases each). The germline CDR1 and CDR2 sequences are MNHNS and SASEGT. CDR3 length equals 14 residues. V lost 8 bases, J lost 8 bases, and 19 bases lay in between. The CDR3 nucleotides are TGTGCCAGCGGGACCTGGGGCAATTTAGATGAGCAGTTCTTC. Translation: CASGTWGNLDEQFF.

The V call is TRBV28, the J call TRBJ1-6; possible D gene TRBD1, 5 bases. Germline loops: CDR1 MDHEN, CDR2 SYDVKM. V lost 3 bases, J lost 5 bases, and 8 bases lay in between. This CDR3 contains 14 residues. The CDR3 nucleotides are TGTGCCAGCAGTTTCCGGGACGATAATTCACCCCTCCACTTT. This translates into CASSFRDDNSPLHF. Supplemented by reference TRBV28 and TRBJ1-6, the full variable domain reads DVKVTQSSRYLVKRTGEKVFLECVQDMDHENMFWYRQDPGLGLRLIYFSYDVKMKEKGDIPEGYSVSREKKERFSLILESASTNQTSMYLCASSFRDDNSPLHFGNGTRLTVT.

CDR3 residues: CASSERLAGEETQYF. The CDR3 DNA sequence: TGTGCCAGCAGCGAACGACTAGCGGGGGAAGAGACCCAGTACTTC. The chain links TRBV6-5 to TRBJ2-5, with 12 bases lining up with TRBD2. After removal of 6 bases from V and 3 bases from J, the junction contained 5 bases not matched to a gene. CDR3 length: 15 amino acids. Per germline, CDR1 MNHEY and CDR2 SVGAGI.

This rearrangement joins TRBV11-2 to TRBJ2-1; tentative D call: TRBD1 (5 bases). The V gene's germline CDR1 is SGHAT and CDR2 FQNNGV. The CDR3 is 15 residues long. Trimming stripped 6 bases from V and 7 bases from J, with 19 bases between. The CDR3 here is CASSWARQLRNEQFF. The CDR3 DNA sequence: TGTGCCAGCAGTTGGGCGCGACAGCTTCGAAATGAGCAGTTCTTC.

This clone was counted a single time. This rearrangement joins TRBV28 to TRBJ1-1; 8 nucleotides match TRBD1. After removal of 2 bases from V and 1 base from J, the junction contained 6 bases not matched to a gene. This CDR3 has 16 amino acids. CDR1 MDHEN and CDR2 SYDVKM come from the germline V gene. The CDR3 is CASSLTRDRQNTEAFF. The CDR3 DNA reads TGTGCCAGCAGTTTAACCAGGGACAGGCAGAACACTGAAGCTTTCTTT. Complete variable domain (other parts from reference TRBV28 and TRBJ1-1): DVKVTQSSRYLVKRTGEKVFLECVQDMDHENMFWYRQDPGLGLRLIYFSYDVKMKEKGDIPEGYSVSREKKERFSLILESASTNQTSMYLCASSLTRDRQNTEAFFGQGTRLTVV.

The chain employs TRBV4-3 and TRBJ2-3; D not resolved. Germline V gives CDR1 LGHNA, CDR2 YSLEER. CDR3 length: 16 residues. Trimming took off 1 base at V and 3 bases at J, with 14 bases between the two ends. The CDR3, as DNA: TGCGCCAGCAGCCAAGGAGGCGGAATTGGGACAGATACGCAGTATTTT. As protein: CASSQGGGIGTDTQYF.

Regarding this clone: Other DNA sequences within the sample encode an identical CDR3. The V call is TRBV5-1, the J call TRBJ2-7, with 11 bases lining up with TRBD1. Per the germline V gene, CDR1 is SGHRS and CDR2 is YFSETQ. V was pared by 2 bases and J by 1 base, with 2 bases of the junction left unmatched. This CDR3 is built from 15 residues. This CDR3 reads CASSFGTGGSYEQYF. The DNA for the CDR3 is TGCGCCAGCAGCTTTGGGACAGGGGGTTCCTACGAGCAGTACTTC.

This sequence joins TRBV27 and TRBJ1-1, with D possibly matching TRBD1 (5 bases). This CDR3 contains 13 residues. Germline CDR1 is MNHEY and CDR2 is SMNVEV (reference sequence). Trimming shortened V by 3 bases and J by 7 bases, and 12 bases separated the two germline ends. The CDR3 is CASSLDLGVEAFF. CDR3 nucleotide sequence: TGTGCCAGCAGTTTGGATCTGGGGGTTGAAGCTTTCTTT.